The 7 T cell receptor beta chains below were found in one sample sequenced in a study of T cells in localized non-small cell lung cancer (dated by TCRdb to the early 2020s). The library came from the immunoSEQ multiplex PCR assay. In its TCRdb copy, this immuneACCESS table keeps in-frame sequences only and misses some clones. Where compared with another copy, unresolved V genes explain less than half of these, and the others have no known cause. Within this sample are about 92,000 clones, with approximately 91% of them counted one time only. Jointly, the top ten make up approximately 4% of the sample. Sequencing was performed on PBMCs, taken before any cancer treatment. The receptor source for this set is a woman aged 35-75 years with stage II squamous cell lung carcinoma.

The chain combines TRBV6-1 with TRBJ1-1, with TRBD1 matching over 7 bases. The CDR3 contains 13 residues. The ends lost 6 bases at V and 5 bases at J; junction bases unmatched: 6. Germline V CDR1 and CDR2: MNHNS, SASEGT. The CDR3 bases are TGTGCCAGCAGAATGACAGGGAAGACTGAAGCTTTCTTT. Protein sequence: CASRMTGKTEAFF.

The chain links TRBV5-1 to TRBJ2-3; D may match TRBD1 or TRBD2 (5 bases each). V lost 2 bases and J lost 2, with 12 bases in between. Germline CDR1 SGHRS, CDR2 YFSETQ. The CDR3 runs 15 residues. CDR3 sequence (DNA): TGCGCCAGCAGCTTTCGGGGCGTATACACAGATACGCAGTATTTT. It yields the protein CASSFRGVYTDTQYF.

The rearrangement uses TRBV10-2 and TRBJ2-5, with TRBD2 matching over 9 bases. From germline, CDR1 is WSHSY and CDR2 SAAADI. V gave up 6 bases and J gave up 4 bases; unmatched junction bases: 9. This CDR3 spans 15 amino acids. The chain's CDR3 is CASRRPGLARETQYF. CDR3 sequence (DNA): TGCGCCAGCAGAAGACCGGGACTAGCTCGAGAGACCCAGTACTTC.

This chain links TRBV7-6 with TRBJ2-7; tentatively, D is TRBD2 (6 bases). This CDR3 spans 14 amino acids. V lost 3 bases and J 7 bases, leaving 16 bases between the germline ends. Germline-derived CDR1 and CDR2 are SGHVS and FNYEAQ. Here the CDR3 reads CASSFWDSMGEQYF. CDR3 sequence (DNA): TGTGCCAGCAGCTTCTGGGACTCCATGGGGGAGCAGTACTTC.

V usage is TRBV5-1 and J usage is TRBJ1-2, with 10 positions matching TRBD1. Germline V CDR1 and CDR2: SGHRS, YFSETQ. The J segment lost 6 bases and the V segment lost 3 bases, leaving 5 bases of the junction unmatched. The length of the CDR3 is 14 residues. Written as DNA, the CDR3 is TGCGCCAGCAGCTCAACGACAGGGGGCCATGGCTACACCTTC. Translation: CASSSTTGGHGYTF.

V gene TRBV7-2 combines with J gene TRBJ1-1; the D is unclear. Germline V CDR1 and CDR2: SGHTA, FQGNSA. V was clipped by 2 bases and J by 6 bases, with 7 bases between them. CDR3 length equals 12 residues. In DNA, the CDR3 is TGTGCCAGCAGCTTACGGGTGCCTGAAGCTTTCTTT. This encodes CASSLRVPEAFF.

The count of this clone is one. V gene TRBV11-2 combines with J gene TRBJ2-2; D gene ambiguous. This CDR3 spans 12 amino acids. Germline V gene sequence: CDR1 SGHAT, CDR2 FQNNGV. The V gene lost 5 bases and the J gene lost 4 bases, with 5 bases spanning the gap. This chain's CDR3 is CASSPATGELFF. The CDR3 DNA reads TGTGCCAGCAGCCCCGCCACCGGGGAGCTGTTTTTT.